This T cell receptor beta chain appears in the sequencing data of a study of neoadjuvant anti-PD-1 for oral cavity cancer. The data were produced by immunoSEQ multiplex PCR, yet TCRdb's version contains in-frame clones alone and is incomplete. Of 14,000 or so clones detected, more than 75% appear once; the ten largest clones hold 2.4%. Documented time point: after neoadjuvant nivolumab, at surgical resection. These oral cavity squamous cell carcinomas were HPV-negative and locally advanced. This TCR was sampled from a person aged 40-85 years with oral cavity squamous cell carcinoma. Sequences were derived from PBMCs, sampled after nivolumab (anti-PD-1) treatment.

The CDR3 loop reads CASSLAASGGKSYEQYF. The CDR3 nucleotides read TGCGCCAGCAGCTTGGCAGCTAGCGGGGGGAAATCCTACGAGCAGTACTTC. The V call is TRBV5-1, the J call TRBJ2-7; 11 bases fit TRBD2. Trimming took 0 bases from V and 1 from J; bases not matched to a gene: 6. The V gene's germline CDR1 is SGHRS and CDR2 YFSETQ. CDR3 length: 17 residues.